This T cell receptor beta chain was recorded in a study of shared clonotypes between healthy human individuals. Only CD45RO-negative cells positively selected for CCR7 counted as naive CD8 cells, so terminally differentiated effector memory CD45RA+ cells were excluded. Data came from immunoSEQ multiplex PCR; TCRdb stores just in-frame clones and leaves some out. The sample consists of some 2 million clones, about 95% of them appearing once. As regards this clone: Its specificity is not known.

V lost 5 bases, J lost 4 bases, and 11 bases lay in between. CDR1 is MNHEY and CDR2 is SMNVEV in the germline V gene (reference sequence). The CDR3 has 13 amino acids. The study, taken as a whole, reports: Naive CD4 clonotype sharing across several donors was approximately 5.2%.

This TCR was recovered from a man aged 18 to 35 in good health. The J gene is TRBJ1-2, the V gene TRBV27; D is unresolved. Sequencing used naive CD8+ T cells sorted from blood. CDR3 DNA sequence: TGTGCCAGCAGTCATGGCCTGGGCTATGGCTACACCTTC. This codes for CASSHGLGYGYTF.